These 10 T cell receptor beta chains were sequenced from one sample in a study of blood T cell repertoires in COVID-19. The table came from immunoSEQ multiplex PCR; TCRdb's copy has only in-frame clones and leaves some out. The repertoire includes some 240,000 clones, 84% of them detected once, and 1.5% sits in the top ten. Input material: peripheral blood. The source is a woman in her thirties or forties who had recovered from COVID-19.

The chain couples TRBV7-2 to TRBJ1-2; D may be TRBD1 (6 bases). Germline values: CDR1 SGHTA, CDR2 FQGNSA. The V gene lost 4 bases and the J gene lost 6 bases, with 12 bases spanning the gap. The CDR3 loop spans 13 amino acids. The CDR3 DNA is TGTGCCAGCAGCTCCCGGGGGGCCCATGGCTACACCTTC. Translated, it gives CASSSRGAHGYTF.

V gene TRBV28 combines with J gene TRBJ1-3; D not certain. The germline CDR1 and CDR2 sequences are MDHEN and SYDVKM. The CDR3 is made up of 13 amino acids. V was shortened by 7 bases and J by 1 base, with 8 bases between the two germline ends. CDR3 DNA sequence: TGTGCCAGCACCTTCGGGTCTGGAAACACCATATATTTT. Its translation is CASTFGSGNTIYF.

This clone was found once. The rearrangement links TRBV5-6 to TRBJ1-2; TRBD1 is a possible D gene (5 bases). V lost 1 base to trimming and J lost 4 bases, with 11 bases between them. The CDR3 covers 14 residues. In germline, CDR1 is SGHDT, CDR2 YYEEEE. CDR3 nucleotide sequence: TGTGCCAGCAGCTTGTACAGGACAAGCTATGGCTACACCTTC. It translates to CASSLYRTSYGYTF.

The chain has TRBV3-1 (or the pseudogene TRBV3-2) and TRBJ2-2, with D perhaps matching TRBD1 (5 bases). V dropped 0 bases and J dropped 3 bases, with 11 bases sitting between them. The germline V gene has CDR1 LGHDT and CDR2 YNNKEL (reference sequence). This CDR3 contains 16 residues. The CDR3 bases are TGTGCCAGCAGCCAAGACCAGGGCAGTCACACCGGGGAGCTGTTTTTT. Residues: CASSQDQGSHTGELFF.

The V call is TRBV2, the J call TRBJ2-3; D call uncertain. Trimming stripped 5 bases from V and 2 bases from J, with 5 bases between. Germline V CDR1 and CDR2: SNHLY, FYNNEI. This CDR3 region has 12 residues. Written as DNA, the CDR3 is TGTGCCAGCAGTTCTAACACAGATACGCAGTATTTT. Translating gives CASSSNTDTQYF.

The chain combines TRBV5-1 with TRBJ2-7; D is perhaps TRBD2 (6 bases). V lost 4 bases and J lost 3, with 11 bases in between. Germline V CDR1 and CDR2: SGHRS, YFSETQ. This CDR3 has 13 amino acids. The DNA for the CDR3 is TGCGCCAGCAGCCCGGAGGGAGTCTACGAGCAGTACTTC. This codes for CASSPEGVYEQYF.

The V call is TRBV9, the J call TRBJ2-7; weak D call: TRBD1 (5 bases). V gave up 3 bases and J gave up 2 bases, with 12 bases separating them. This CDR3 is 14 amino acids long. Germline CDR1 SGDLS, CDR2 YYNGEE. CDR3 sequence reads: CASSGQTYPYEQYF. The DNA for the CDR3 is TGTGCCAGCAGCGGACAGACCTATCCCTACGAGCAGTACTTC.

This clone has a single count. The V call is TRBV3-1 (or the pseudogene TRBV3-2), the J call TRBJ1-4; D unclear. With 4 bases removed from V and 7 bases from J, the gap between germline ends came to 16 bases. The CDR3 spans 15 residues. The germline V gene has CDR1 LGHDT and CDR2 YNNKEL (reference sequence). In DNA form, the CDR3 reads TGTGCCAGCAGCCGTAGACGGCTCTCAGGTGAAAAACTGTTTTTT. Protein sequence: CASSRRRLSGEKLFF.

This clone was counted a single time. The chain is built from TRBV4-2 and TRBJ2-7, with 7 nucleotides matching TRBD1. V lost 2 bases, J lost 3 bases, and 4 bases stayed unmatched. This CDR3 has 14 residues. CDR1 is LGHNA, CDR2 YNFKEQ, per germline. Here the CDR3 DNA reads TGTGCCAGCAGCCAACCGGGACAGAACTACGAGCAGTACTTC. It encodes CASSQPGQNYEQYF.

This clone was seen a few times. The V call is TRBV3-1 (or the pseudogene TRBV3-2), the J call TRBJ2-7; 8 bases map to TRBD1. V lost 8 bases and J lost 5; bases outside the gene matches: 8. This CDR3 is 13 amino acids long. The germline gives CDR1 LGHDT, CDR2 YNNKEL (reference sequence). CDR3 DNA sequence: TGTGCCAGCGGCGAGACAGGGGCGGACGAGCAGTACTTC. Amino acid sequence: CASGETGADEQYF.